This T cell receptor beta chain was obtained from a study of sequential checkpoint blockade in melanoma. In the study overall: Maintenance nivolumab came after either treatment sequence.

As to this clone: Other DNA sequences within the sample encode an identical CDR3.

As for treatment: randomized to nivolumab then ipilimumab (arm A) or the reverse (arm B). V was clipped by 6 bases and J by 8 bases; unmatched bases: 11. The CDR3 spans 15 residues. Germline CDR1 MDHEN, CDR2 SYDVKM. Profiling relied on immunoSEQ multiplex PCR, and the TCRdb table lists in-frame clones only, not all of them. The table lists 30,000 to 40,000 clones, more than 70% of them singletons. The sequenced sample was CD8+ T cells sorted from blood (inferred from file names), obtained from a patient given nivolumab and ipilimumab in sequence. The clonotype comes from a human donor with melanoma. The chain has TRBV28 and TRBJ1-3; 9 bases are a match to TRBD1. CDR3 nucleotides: TGTGCCAGCAGCTTTCTACAGGGGGCCACGGACACCATATATTTT. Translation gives CASSFLQGATDTIYF. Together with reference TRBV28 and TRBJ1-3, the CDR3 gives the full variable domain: DVKVTQSSRYLVKRTGEKVFLECVQDMDHENMFWYRQDPGLGLRLIYFSYDVKMKEKGDIPEGYSVSREKKERFSLILESASTNQTSMYLCASSFLQGATDTIYFGEGSWLTVV.